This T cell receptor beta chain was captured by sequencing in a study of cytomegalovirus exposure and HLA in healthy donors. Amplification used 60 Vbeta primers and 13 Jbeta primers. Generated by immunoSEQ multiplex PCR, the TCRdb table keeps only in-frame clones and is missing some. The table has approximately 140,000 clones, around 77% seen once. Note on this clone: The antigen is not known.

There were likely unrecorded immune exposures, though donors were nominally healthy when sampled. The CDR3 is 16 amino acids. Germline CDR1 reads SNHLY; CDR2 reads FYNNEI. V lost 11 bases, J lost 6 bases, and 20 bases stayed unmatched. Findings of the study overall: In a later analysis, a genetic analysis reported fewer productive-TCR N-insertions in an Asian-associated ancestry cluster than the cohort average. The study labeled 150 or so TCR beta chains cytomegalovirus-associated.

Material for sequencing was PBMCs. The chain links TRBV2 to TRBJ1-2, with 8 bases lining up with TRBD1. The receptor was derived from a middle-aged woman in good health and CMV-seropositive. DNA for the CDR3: TGTGCCCGAAAAAGCAATGACAGGGGCGGGTACAATGGCTACACCTTC. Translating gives CARKSNDRGGYNGYTF.